This passage covers 17 T cell receptor beta chains from one sample sequenced in a study of shared clonotypes between healthy human individuals. The assay was immunoSEQ multiplex PCR, and TCRdb's table has in-frame clones only and misses some. The sample holds about 2.4 million clones, just over 90% seen once. Sequencing used naive CD4+ T cells sorted from blood. Specified subset: CD45RA+ positively selected. The receptors stem from a man aged 18 to 29 in good health.

Note on this clone: Additional DNA sequences in this sample encode the identical CDR3. This rearrangement joins TRBV30 to TRBJ2-7; D could derive from TRBD1 or TRBD2 (6 bases each). Germline values: CDR1 GTSNPN, CDR2 SVGIG (reference sequence). The CDR3 runs to 13 residues. V shed 0 bases and J shed 2 bases, with 8 bases lying between them. The CDR3 region has the DNA TGTGCCTGGAGTGTAGGGGGGCCCTACGAGCAGTACTTC. This gives the protein CAWSVGGPYEQYF.

V and J are TRBV27 and TRBJ2-1; 13 bases are a match to TRBD2. The trim removed 3 bases at V and 4 bases at J, leaving 6 bases unmatched. Germline CDR1 MNHEY, CDR2 SMNVEV (reference sequence). The CDR3 length is 17 residues. CDR3 protein: CASSFQGLAGPYNEQFF. The CDR3, as DNA: TGTGCCAGCAGTTTTCAGGGACTAGCGGGACCGTACAATGAGCAGTTCTTC.

As concerns this clone: The sample holds other DNA sequences that translate to the same CDR3. The chain links TRBV7-2 to TRBJ1-2; tentative D call: TRBD1 (5 bases). The V gene lost 0 bases and the J gene lost 3 bases, with 5 bases spanning the gap. Germline V CDR1 and CDR2: SGHTA, FQGNSA. The CDR3 extends over 13 amino acids. The DNA for the CDR3 is TGTGCCAGCAGCTTAGCGGGGGACTATGGCTACACCTTC. It is translated as CASSLAGDYGYTF.

The chain carries TRBV7-8 and TRBJ1-6; D call uncertain. The CDR3 totals 12 residues. CDR1 is SGHVS, CDR2 FQNEAQ, per germline. V was shortened by 5 bases and J by 8 bases, with 7 bases between the two germline ends. CDR3 DNA: TGTGCCAGCAGCCCCCCGGATTCACCCCTCCACTTT. This translates into CASSPPDSPLHF. Drawing the rest from reference TRBV7-8 and TRBJ1-6, the complete variable domain is GAGVSQSPRYKVAKRGQDVALRCDPISGHVSLFWYQQALGQGPEFLTYFQNEAQLDKSGLPSDRFFAERPEGSVSTLKIQRTQQEDSAVYLCASSPPDSPLHFGNGTRLTVT.

The CDR3 DNA is TGTGCCAGCAGCTTGGGTTGGGGCTCTGGGGCCAACGTCCTGACTTTC. Translation: CASSLGWGSGANVLTF. The chain has TRBV5-5 and TRBJ2-6; D uncertain. Looked up from germline, CDR1 is SGHKS and CDR2 is YYEKEE (reference sequence). V was clipped by 0 bases and J by 0 bases, with 7 bases between them. The CDR3 is 16 residues long.

About this clone: Germline is not matched at one junction end, which may reflect a read error. The chain is built from TRBV2 and TRBJ2-7; TRBD1 aligns across 10 bases. There are 13 residues in the CDR3. Germline assignment: CDR1 SNHLY and CDR2 FYNNEI. CDR3 nucleotide sequence: TGTGCAACCACCTCAGAGGGGACAGGGGAATACACGTTC. Translating gives CATTSEGTGEYTF.

The chain joins TRBV13 to TRBJ1-2; possibly TRBD1 for D (5 bases). V gave up 4 bases and J gave up 4 bases, with 7 bases separating them. The CDR3 totals 12 residues. Germline CDR1 reads PRHDT; CDR2 reads FYEKMQ (reference sequence). CDR3 sequence reads: CASSSGLYGYTF. The CDR3 nucleotides read TGTGCCAGCAGCTCAGGGCTCTATGGCTACACCTTC. The variable domain in full, with the rest retrieved from reference TRBV13 and TRBJ1-2, is AAGVIQSPRHLIKEKRETATLKCYPIPRHDTVYWYQQGPGQDPQFLISFYEKMQSDKGSIPDRFSAQQFSDYHSELNMSSLELGDSALYFCASSSGLYGYTFGSGTRLTVV.

V and J are TRBV9 and TRBJ2-2; 9 positions match TRBD1. The CDR3 extends over 17 amino acids. The germline V gene encodes CDR1 SGDLS and CDR2 YYNGEE. V dropped 3 bases and J dropped 7; count of bases not matched to a gene: 13. The CDR3 DNA reads as TGTGCCAGCAGCGGGACGGGACAGGGAAGGAGGGGCGGGGAGCTGTTTTTT. Its translation is CASSGTGQGRRGGELFF.

The chain joins TRBV6-1 to TRBJ2-7; TRBD1 is a possible D gene (6 bases). The germline V and J ends were trimmed by 1 base and 5 bases, with 15 bases remaining between them. This CDR3 spans 15 amino acids. CDR1 and CDR2 (germline): MNHNS, SASEGT. As DNA, the CDR3 is TGTGCCAGCAGTGAAGGAACAGGGCCTTGGGACGAGCAGTACTTC. This translates into CASSEGTGPWDEQYF.

On this clone itself: The same CDR3 also results from other DNA sequences found in this sample. This chain joins TRBV5-1 and TRBJ2-1; D is uncertain. Germline V gene data show CDR1 as SGHRS and CDR2 as YFSETQ. V was trimmed by 0 bases and J by 5 bases, leaving 6 bases between them. The CDR3 totals 13 residues. The CDR3 spells CASSLGRDNEQFF. The CDR3 region has the DNA TGCGCCAGCAGCTTGGGGCGAGACAATGAGCAGTTCTTC.

The rearrangement uses TRBV6-5 and TRBJ2-2; unclear D gene. The CDR3 contains 14 residues. Trimming stripped 7 bases from V and 4 bases from J, with 13 bases between. In germline, CDR1 is MNHEY, CDR2 SVGAGI. The CDR3 sequence: CASNTKLGTGELFF. CDR3 DNA sequence: TGTGCCAGCAATACAAAGCTAGGCACCGGGGAGCTGTTTTTT.

The chain couples TRBV15 to TRBJ2-1, with D possibly matching TRBD2 (6 bases). The CDR3 spans 15 residues. Germline V gene data show CDR1 as LNHNV and CDR2 as YYDKDF (reference sequence). V lost 5 bases and J lost 2, with 13 bases in between. DNA of the CDR3: TGTGCCACCAGCGGGGACTGGGGGGCCTACAATGAGCAGTTCTTC. As protein: CATSGDWGAYNEQFF.

CDR3 region: CASSLVLLGSQETQYF. CDR3 bases: TGCGCCAGCAGCTTGGTCCTACTAGGGTCGCAAGAGACCCAGTACTTC. The chain couples TRBV5-1 to TRBJ2-5; the D gene is possibly TRBD2 (5 bases). Trimming removed 0 bases at V and 2 bases at J, with 14 bases between. The CDR3 has 16 amino acids. Germline-derived CDR1 and CDR2 are SGHRS and YFSETQ.

The genes are TRBV4-2 and TRBJ2-2; tentative D call: TRBD1 (6 bases). This CDR3 has 17 amino acids. V lost 0 bases and J lost 1, with 12 bases in between. Germline lookup yields CDR1 LGHNA and CDR2 YNFKEQ. This CDR3 reads CASSQDTGIGNTGELFF. CDR3 nucleotide sequence: TGTGCCAGCAGCCAAGACACAGGGATTGGGAACACCGGGGAGCTGTTTTTT.

V and J are TRBV4-1 and TRBJ2-1, with 10 bases that match TRBD2. Germline-derived CDR1 and CDR2 are MGHRA and YSYEKL. This CDR3 spans 18 amino acids. V was clipped by 4 bases and J by 0 bases; unmatched bases: 9. The CDR3 loop reads CASSPALLAGVSYNEQFF. CDR3 nucleotides: TGCGCCAGCAGCCCCGCTCTCCTAGCGGGGGTCTCCTACAATGAGCAGTTCTTC.

This clone was picked up a small number of times. The sample holds other DNA sequences that translate to the same CDR3. The gene calls are TRBV7-2 and TRBJ2-7; no firm D call. V lost 1 base and J 4 bases, leaving 5 bases between the germline ends. The CDR3 is 12 residues long. Germline CDR1 reads SGHTA; CDR2 reads FQGNSA. CDR3 DNA sequence: TGTGCCAGCAGCTTAGGAGCTTACGAGCAGTACTTC. Encoded protein: CASSLGAYEQYF.

The gene calls are TRBV9 and TRBJ2-5; D may be TRBD2 (6 bases). CDR3 size: 14 residues. With 5 bases removed from V and 3 bases from J, the gap between germline ends came to 14 bases. Germline lookup yields CDR1 SGDLS and CDR2 YYNGEE. The CDR3 sequence: CASRGRTLEETQYF. The CDR3 DNA reads as TGTGCCAGCAGAGGGAGGACCCTTGAAGAGACCCAGTACTTC.